The 27 T cell receptor beta chains below all came from one sample that was sequenced in a study of CD8+CD57+ T cells in acquired aplastic anemia (dated by TCRdb to 2016 to 2018). Sequencing used an Illumina HiSeq 2000. Genomic DNA served as template for TCR beta VDJ combination and CDR3 sequence profiling. In-frame beta chains were kept once TCRdb had trimmed the public reads at Q25 with fastp and called clones with MiXCR. Rows with a matching CDR3 protein are joined into one entry that keeps the most common DNA and genes. In this sample the table shows around 200,000 distinct CDR3 sequences, approximately 49% of which occur a single time. The top ten clonotypes cover 16% of the sample. Material for sequencing was sorted CD4+, CD8+, or CD8+CD57+ T cells (not recorded which) from PBMCs. Receptor source: a human donor in good health, serving as a control.

To note about this clonotype: Relative to the germline gene, one junction end is altered; a read error may explain this. The chain joins TRBV7-2 to TRBJ2-2; 10 nucleotides match TRBD1. This CDR3 comprises 17 residues. The V gene's germline CDR1 is SGHTA and CDR2 FQGNSA. CDR3 sequence reads: CASSQWDRGGDTGELFF. In DNA form, the CDR3 reads TGCGCCAGCAGCCAATGGGACAGGGGAGGAGACACCGGGGAGCTGTTTTTT.

The J gene is TRBJ2-5, the V gene TRBV10-3, with TRBD1 matching 11 bases. The better agreement between TRBJ2-7 and the DNA end casts doubt on the J call. Germline values: CDR1 ENHRY, CDR2 SYGVKD. This CDR3 comprises 15 residues. The CDR3 loop reads CAIKGQGARYNEQYF. CDR3 sequence (DNA): TGTGCCATCAAAGGACAGGGGGCCAGGTACAACGAGCAGTACTTC.

The J gene is TRBJ1-5, the V gene TRBV19, with unresolved D. CDR1 and CDR2 (germline): LNHDA, SQIVND (reference sequence). CDR3 length: 11 residues. Trimming removed 6 bases from V and 11 bases from J, with 11 bases in between. In nucleotides, the CDR3 is TGTGCCAGTAGAAGACAAGAGACCCAGCATTTT. Its protein product is CASRRQETQHF.

Details on this clonotype: Since a much larger clone is just one base distant, this may be a read error. This chain links TRBV7-6 with TRBJ1-5, with TRBD1 matching 7 bases. The CDR3 sequence is 15 residues long. Germline trimming cut 5 bases from V and 6 bases from J; bases unmatched to any gene: 10. Germline V lookup: CDR1 SGHVS, CDR2 FNYEAQ. This chain's CDR3 is CASSQTGEASQPQHF. The CDR3 coding sequence is TGTGCCAGCAGCCAAACAGGGGAGGCGAGTCAGCCCCAGCATTTT.

The V gene is TRBV7-3, the J gene TRBJ1-2, with 10 positions matching TRBD1. The ends lost 4 bases at V and 1 base at J; junction bases unmatched: 3. CDR3 size: 15 residues. The germline CDR1 and CDR2 sequences are SGHTA and FQGTGA. CDR3 protein: CASSSGDRGNYGYTF. The CDR3 nucleotides are TGTGCCAGCAGCTCAGGGGACAGGGGTAACTATGGCTACACCTTC.

This sequence joins TRBV9 and TRBJ1-6; 7 positions agree with TRBD1. Germline V lookup: CDR1 SGDLS, CDR2 YYNGEE. J was trimmed by 6 bases and V by 0 bases; bases with no gene match: 3. The CDR3 sequence is 15 residues long. As DNA, the CDR3 is TGTGCCAGCAGCGTAGCCCGGGACAGTAATTCACCCCTCCACTTT. This codes for CASSVARDSNSPLHF.

This clonotype has ten or more counts. V gene TRBV19 combines with J gene TRBJ1-1; 7 positions agree with TRBD1. Germline CDR1 is LNHDA and CDR2 is SQIVND (reference sequence). The V segment lost 3 bases and the J segment 0 bases; nucleotides outside the gene matches: 13. CDR3 length: 18 amino acids. This CDR3 is CASSIWVGGGRMNTEAFF. CDR3 coding DNA: TGTGCCAGTAGTATTTGGGTTGGAGGGGGCCGGATGAACACTGAAGCTTTCTTT.

The V call is TRBV2, the J call TRBJ2-7; D is uncertain. The CDR3 spans 14 residues. Germline V lookup: CDR1 SNHLY, CDR2 FYNNEI. V was shortened by 4 bases and J by 2 bases, with 12 bases between the two germline ends. The DNA of the CDR3 is TGTGCCAGCAGTGGCGGTCAGAGCCCCTACGAGCAGTACTTC. Translation: CASSGGQSPYEQYF.

V and J are TRBV15 and TRBJ2-1, with D maybe TRBD2 (6 bases). Trimming took off 0 bases at V and 8 bases at J, with 17 bases between the two ends. The CDR3 sequence is 16 residues long. CDR1 LNHNV and CDR2 YYDKDF come from the germline V gene (reference sequence). DNA of the CDR3: TGTGCCACCAGCAGAGATCGGAGGGGTCTGTTTCATGAGCAGTTCTTC. Amino acids: CATSRDRRGLFHEQFF.

The V and J genes are TRBV29-1 and TRBJ1-2, with 8 bases aligning to TRBD1. After removal of 4 bases from V and 4 bases from J, the junction contained 5 bases not matched to a gene. CDR3 length: 13 amino acids. Per germline, CDR1 SQVTM and CDR2 ANQGSEA. CDR3 nucleotides: TGCAGCGTTGCAGGGGGCACCATCTATGGCTACACCTTC. Translated, it gives CSVAGGTIYGYTF. The full variable domain, rest sourced from reference TRBV29-1 and TRBJ1-2, is SAVISQKPSRDICQRGTSLTIQCQVDSQVTMMFWYRQQPGQSLTLIATANQGSEATYESGFVIDKFPISRPNLTFSTLTVSNMSPEDSSIYLCSVAGGTIYGYTFGSGTRLTVV.

The chain links TRBV4-3 to TRBJ2-7, with D possibly called TRBD1 or TRBD2 (5 bases each). Germline V gives CDR1 LGHNA, CDR2 YSLEER. This CDR3 comprises 15 residues. Trimming cost V 4 bases and J 2 bases, with 15 bases left between them. The DNA of the CDR3 is TGCGCCAGCAGCCTCGGGGCTACAAATGCCTACGAGCAGTACTTC. Its translation is CASSLGATNAYEQYF.

This clonotype came up a few times. The chain uses TRBV12-3 or TRBV12-4 and TRBJ2-2; 11 nucleotides agree with TRBD2. The CDR3 spans 18 residues. V gave up 0 bases and J gave up 4 bases; unmatched junction bases: 7. The DNA of the CDR3 is TGTGCCAGCAGTTTAGCCCCCATTAGCGGGGGGGCCACCGGGGAGCTGTTTTTT. Translation: CASSLAPISGGATGELFF.

In its sample, this clonotype was seen a few times. A much larger clone differs from this one at a single base, so this may be a read error. This chain joins TRBV12-3 or TRBV12-4 and TRBJ2-7, with a weak D call TRBD1 (6 bases). With 2 bases removed from V and 7 bases from J, the gap between germline ends came to 18 bases. The CDR3 totals 15 residues. For the CDR3, the DNA is TGTGCCAGCAGTTTATACACAGGGATTGGGTGTGAGCAGTACTTC. Translating it yields CASSLYTGIGCEQYF.

The table lists this clonotype with a few counts. This rearrangement joins TRBV9 to TRBJ2-6; no clear D. The CDR3 has 17 residues. In germline, CDR1 is SGDLS, CDR2 YYNGEE. V was shortened by 2 bases and J by 0 bases, with 12 bases between the two germline ends. CDR3 nucleotide sequence: TGTGCCAGCAGCGTGGGCAACTTCCGCTCTGGGGCCAACGTCCTGACTTTC. Its protein is CASSVGNFRSGANVLTF.

The V call is TRBV5-1, the J call TRBJ1-1; 7 bases align to TRBD1. Germline V gives CDR1 SGHRS, CDR2 YFSETQ. The CDR3 has 15 residues. The ends lost 4 bases at V and 1 base at J; junction bases unmatched: 7. The CDR3 DNA follows: TGCGCCAGCAGCCTTCGGACAGGCGGGAACACTGAAGCTTTCTTT. Its protein is CASSLRTGGNTEAFF.

The chain uses TRBV2 and TRBJ1-2, with 10 bases fitting TRBD1. V shed 2 bases and J 3 bases; nucleotides not matched to a gene: 6. The CDR3 has 16 residues. Per the germline V gene, CDR1 is SNHLY and CDR2 is FYNNEI. Here the CDR3 reads CASSEWPGTGDYGYTF. CDR3 nucleotide sequence: TGTGCCAGCAGTGAATGGCCCGGGACAGGGGACTATGGCTACACCTTC.

This chain uses TRBV24-1 with TRBJ1-2, with 10 bases that match TRBD1. The J segment lost 8 bases and the V segment lost 5 bases, leaving 4 bases of the junction unmatched. Germline V gene data show CDR1 as KGHDR and CDR2 as SFDVKD. CDR3 length equals 13 residues. This chain's CDR3 is CATSGRTGGGYTF. CDR3 nucleotide sequence: TGTGCCACCAGTGGTCGGACAGGGGGAGGCTACACCTTC.

This clonotype was seen repeatedly, ten times or more. The chain combines TRBV25-1 with TRBJ1-4, with unresolved D. The CDR3 sequence is 14 residues long. Trimming shortened V by 4 bases and J by 3 bases, and 9 bases separated the two germline ends. The germline CDR1 and CDR2 sequences are MGHDK and SYGVNS. The CDR3 region has the DNA TGTGCCAGCAGTGTCGGGGAGGCTAATGAAAAACTGTTTTTT. It encodes CASSVGEANEKLFF.

This clonotype was observed once. J is TRBJ2-7 and V is TRBV2, with D perhaps being TRBD1 or TRBD2 (6 bases each). The CDR3 runs to 12 residues. CDR1 and CDR2 from the germline V gene are SNHLY and FYNNEI. V lost 2 bases, J lost 12 bases, and 14 bases lay in between. As DNA, the CDR3 is TGTGCCAGCAGTGAACGGGGGCCAGGGGCGTACTTC. This translates into CASSERGPGAYF.

This clonotype was recorded once. The junction and the germline gene differ at one end; a read error may be behind it. The chain has TRBV7-6 and TRBJ2-7; 8 nucleotides agree with TRBD1. The CDR3 spans 15 residues. The germline gives CDR1 SGHVS, CDR2 FNYEAQ. The CDR3 here is CASSPGTGPSYEQYF. The CDR3 coding sequence is TGTGCCAGCTCGCCCGGGACAGGCCCGTCCTATGAGCAGTACTTC.

This clonotype occurred many times. The chain joins TRBV7-6 to TRBJ2-1; 8 bases agree with TRBD2. This CDR3 spans 14 amino acids. Germline V gene lookup returns CDR1 SGHVS and CDR2 FNYEAQ. V shed 3 bases and J 8 bases; nucleotides not matched to a gene: 6. The DNA of the CDR3 is TGTGCCAGCAGCTTCGAACTAGCGGCCTATGAGCAGTTCTTC. Translating it yields CASSFELAAYEQFF. The full variable domain, its missing parts supplied by reference TRBV7-6 and TRBJ2-1, is GAGVSQSPRYKVTKRGQDVALRCDPISGHVSLYWYRQALGQGPEFLTYFNYEAQQDKSGLPNDRFSAERPEGSISTLTIQRTEQRDSAMYRCASSFELAAYEQFFGPGTRLTVL.

This clonotype was observed many times. The chain couples TRBV5-1 to TRBJ1-1, with unresolved D. Per the germline V gene, CDR1 is SGHRS and CDR2 is YFSETQ. V gave up 0 bases and J gave up 0 bases, with 6 bases separating them. The CDR3 extends over 14 amino acids. This chain's CDR3 is CASSLAQLNTEAFF. The DNA for the CDR3 is TGCGCCAGCAGCTTGGCACAATTGAACACTGAAGCTTTCTTT.

The chain is built from TRBV19 and TRBJ1-1; D remains ambiguous. CDR3 size: 15 residues. V shed 10 bases and J shed 0 bases, with 18 bases lying between them. The germline V gene encodes CDR1 LNHDA and CDR2 SQIVND (reference sequence). The CDR3 spells CATQWNTKLNTEAFF. Here the CDR3 DNA reads TGTGCCACCCAGTGGAACACGAAATTGAACACTGAAGCTTTCTTT.

The chain combines TRBV7-6 with TRBJ1-6, with a possible D match to TRBD1 (5 bases). Trimming removed 1 base from V and 9 bases from J, with 13 bases in between. CDR3 size: 15 residues. Germline loops: CDR1 SGHVS, CDR2 FNYEAQ. The CDR3 region has the DNA TGTGCCAGCAGCTTAGTCCAACAGGCGCCTTCACCCCTCCACTTT. Encoded protein: CASSLVQQAPSPLHF.

This clonotype was recorded many times. The chain carries TRBV3-1 and TRBJ2-3; 8 bases map to TRBD2. The CDR3 totals 16 residues. After removal of 5 bases from V and 1 base from J, the junction contained 8 bases not matched to a gene. Per the germline V gene, CDR1 is LGHDT and CDR2 is YNNKEL (reference sequence). The CDR3 region is CASSLRGGPRTDTQYF. In nucleotides, the CDR3 is TGTGCCAGCAGCTTACGGGGGGGCCCGCGCACAGATACGCAGTATTTT.

The chain recombines TRBV20-1 with TRBJ2-2; 8 nucleotides match TRBD1. Germline CDR1 and CDR2: DFQATT and SNEGSKA (reference sequence). The CDR3 consists of 18 residues. Trimming removed 0 bases from V and 4 bases from J; junction bases left unmatched: 13. The CDR3 protein is CSARDPFRQGRSTGELFF. Here the CDR3 DNA reads TGCAGTGCTAGAGATCCATTTCGACAGGGGAGGAGCACCGGGGAGCTGTTTTTT.

CDR3 region: CASSASLRTGNYGYTF. CDR3 DNA: TGTGCCAGCAGCGCCTCGCTGAGGACGGGAAACTATGGCTACACCTTC. This sequence joins TRBV9 and TRBJ1-2; D is ambiguous. The length of the CDR3 is 16 residues. Trimming took 3 bases from V and 2 from J, leaving 17 bases between them. The germline V gene has CDR1 SGDLS and CDR2 YYNGEE.